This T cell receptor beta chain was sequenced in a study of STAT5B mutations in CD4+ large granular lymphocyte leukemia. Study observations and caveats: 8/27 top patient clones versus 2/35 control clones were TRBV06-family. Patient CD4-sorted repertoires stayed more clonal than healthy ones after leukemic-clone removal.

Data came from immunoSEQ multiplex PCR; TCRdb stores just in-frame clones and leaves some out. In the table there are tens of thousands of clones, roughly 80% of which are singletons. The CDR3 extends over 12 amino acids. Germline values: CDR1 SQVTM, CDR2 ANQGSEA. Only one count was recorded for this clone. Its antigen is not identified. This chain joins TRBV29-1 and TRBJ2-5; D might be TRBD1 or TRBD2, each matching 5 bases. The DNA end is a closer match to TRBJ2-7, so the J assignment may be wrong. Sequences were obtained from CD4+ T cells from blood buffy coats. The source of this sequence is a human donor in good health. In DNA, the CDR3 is TGCAGCATCCGGGACGGATCCTACGAGCAGTACTTC. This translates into CSIRDGSYEQYF.